The 11 T cell receptor beta chains listed next were all sequenced from one sample in a study of blood T cells in healthy people across ages. Primers used in a second PCR of roughly 6 to 12 cycles were a sample-barcoded 5' primer and a J-beta primer mix. TCRdb called the 5' RACE reads again in MiXCR, with one record for every CDR3 protein. The sample holds about 1.7 million distinct CDR3 sequences, roughly 27% seen once. Sequencing was carried out using blood. These receptors all come from a woman aged 25-40 years in good health.

A word on this clonotype: This may stem from a read error, because a much larger clone lies one nucleotide away. The chain employs TRBV4-3 and TRBJ1-2; D is ambiguous. The CDR3 totals 15 residues. From germline, CDR1 is LGHNA and CDR2 YSLEER. V lost 1 base and J 8 bases, leaving 17 bases between the germline ends. The CDR3 DNA reads TGCGCCAGCAGCCAAGTGGAGGGCGACGGGGAGGGCTACACCTTC. Protein: CASSQVEGDGEGYTF.

This clonotype has only a few counts. This rearrangement joins TRBV6-5 to TRBJ1-6, with D possibly being TRBD1 (5 bases). The V end lost 3 bases, the J end lost 7 bases, and 16 bases lay between the germline ends. The length of the CDR3 is 16 residues. Germline CDR1 is MNHEY and CDR2 is SVGAGI. This CDR3 reads CASSYTEQVHNSPLHF. The CDR3 DNA follows: TGTGCCAGCAGTTATACTGAACAGGTCCACAATTCACCCCTCCACTTT.

The V gene is TRBV28, the J gene TRBJ2-5, with 7 positions matching TRBD1. CDR3 length: 13 residues. Per the germline V gene, CDR1 is MDHEN and CDR2 is SYDVKM. Trimming cost V 7 bases and J 5 bases; bases outside gene matches: 7. The CDR3 reads CASTVQGFETQYF. In DNA, the CDR3 is TGTGCCAGCACCGTACAGGGGTTTGAGACCCAGTACTTC.

The chain couples TRBV24-1 to TRBJ1-1; 11 nucleotides align to TRBD1. CDR1 KGHDR and CDR2 SFDVKD come from the germline V gene. The CDR3 is made up of 14 amino acids. The V and J ends lost 4 bases and 4 bases, in that order; junction bases with no gene match: 1. For the CDR3, the DNA is TGTGCCACCAGTGAAGGGACAGGGGGCACTGAAGCTTTCTTT. Its protein is CATSEGTGGTEAFF.

This clonotype was seen a handful of times. The chain links TRBV7-8 to TRBJ1-4; no clear D gene. This CDR3 region has 15 residues. The germline gives CDR1 SGHVS, CDR2 FQNEAQ. V gave up 1 base and J gave up 0 bases, with 6 bases separating them. This chain's CDR3 is CASSLGPATNEKLFF. The DNA of the CDR3 is TGTGCCAGCAGCTTAGGGCCGGCAACTAATGAAAAACTGTTTTTT.

The chain is built from TRBV9 and TRBJ2-1; tentatively, D is TRBD1 or TRBD2 (5 bases each). The closer fit of TRBJ2-7 to the DNA end suggests the J call may be wrong. In germline, CDR1 is SGDLS, CDR2 YYNGEE. The CDR3 extends over 14 amino acids. CDR3 in DNA: TGTGCCAGCAGCGCATCCGGGACGAGCAATGAGCAGTACTTC. As protein: CASSASGTSNEQYF.

This clonotype was picked up many times. The chain carries TRBV30 and TRBJ1-4, with D perhaps TRBD1 (5 bases). The V and J ends lost 6 bases and 7 bases respectively, with 18 bases between them. The CDR3 is 14 amino acids. The germline V gene has CDR1 GTSNPN and CDR2 SVGIG (reference sequence). The CDR3 loop is CACDSAARGEKLFF. The CDR3 DNA reads as TGTGCCTGCGATAGTGCGGCGAGGGGTGAAAAACTGTTTTTT.

The chain combines TRBV29-1 with TRBJ2-5, with TRBD1 matching over 8 bases. V shed 6 bases and J 13 bases; nucleotides not matched to a gene: 13. Germline V lookup: CDR1 SQVTM, CDR2 ANQGSEA. This CDR3 region has 12 residues. CDR3 amino acids: CSVDTGGHELYF. Written as DNA, the CDR3 is TGCAGCGTGGATACAGGGGGGCACGAGCTGTACTTC.

V gene TRBV5-1 combines with J gene TRBJ2-1; D might be TRBD1 or TRBD2, each matching 5 bases. CDR3 length equals 14 residues. Trimming removed 8 bases at V and 6 bases at J, with 18 bases between. Germline CDR1 reads SGHRS; CDR2 reads YFSETQ. The CDR3 sequence: CASSTGAWGNEQFF. CDR3 coding DNA: TGCGCCAGTTCCACCGGGGCTTGGGGCAATGAGCAGTTCTTC.

There are a few counts of this clonotype. V is TRBV7-2 and J is TRBJ2-2; 8 bases agree with TRBD2. With V trimmed by 6 bases and J by 0 bases, 3 bases remained unmatched. From germline, CDR1 is SGHTA and CDR2 FQGNSA. There are 15 residues in the CDR3. CDR3 loop: CASSSGNANTGELFF. The CDR3 DNA sequence: TGTGCCAGCAGTAGCGGGAACGCGAACACCGGGGAGCTGTTTTTT.

The gene calls are TRBV3-1 and TRBJ2-7; possible D gene TRBD2, 6 bases. Trimming left V 4 bases short and J 0 bases short, with 13 bases between. Per germline, CDR1 LGHDT and CDR2 YNNKEL (reference sequence). The CDR3 runs to 15 residues. CDR3 residues: CASSPSPGDSYEQYF. The CDR3 nucleotides read TGTGCCAGCAGCCCAAGTCCGGGGGACTCCTACGAGCAGTACTTC.